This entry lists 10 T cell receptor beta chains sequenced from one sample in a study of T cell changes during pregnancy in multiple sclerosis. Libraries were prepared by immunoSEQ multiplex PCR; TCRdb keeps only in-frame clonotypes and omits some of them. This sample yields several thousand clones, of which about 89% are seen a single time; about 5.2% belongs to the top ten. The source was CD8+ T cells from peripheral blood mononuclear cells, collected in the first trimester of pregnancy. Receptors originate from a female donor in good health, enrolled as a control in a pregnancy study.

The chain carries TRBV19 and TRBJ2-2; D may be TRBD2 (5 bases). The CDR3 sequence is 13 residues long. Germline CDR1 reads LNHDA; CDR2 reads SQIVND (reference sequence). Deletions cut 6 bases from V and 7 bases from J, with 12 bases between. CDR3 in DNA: TGTGCCAGTAGCTCCGGACTCCTCGGGGAGCTGTTTTTT. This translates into CASSSGLLGELFF.

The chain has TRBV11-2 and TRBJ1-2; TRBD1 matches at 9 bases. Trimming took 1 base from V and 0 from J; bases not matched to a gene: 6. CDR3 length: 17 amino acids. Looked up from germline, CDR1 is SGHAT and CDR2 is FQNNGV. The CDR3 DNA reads TGTGCCAGCAGCTTAGGAACAGGGGGCATTGCTAACTATGGCTACACCTTC. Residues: CASSLGTGGIANYGYTF. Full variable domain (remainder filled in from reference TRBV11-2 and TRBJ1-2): EAGVAQSPRYKIIEKRQSVAFWCNPISGHATLYWYQQILGQGPKLLIQFQNNGVVDDSQLPKDRFSAERLKGVDSTLKIQPAKLEDSAVYLCASSLGTGGIANYGYTFGSGTRLTVV.

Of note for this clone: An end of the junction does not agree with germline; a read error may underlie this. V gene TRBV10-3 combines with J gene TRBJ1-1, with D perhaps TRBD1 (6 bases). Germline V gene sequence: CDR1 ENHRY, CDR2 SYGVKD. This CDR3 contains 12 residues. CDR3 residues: CAISEYEDRPDF. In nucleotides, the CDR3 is TGTGCCATCAGTGAGTACGAGGACAGACCCGATTTT.

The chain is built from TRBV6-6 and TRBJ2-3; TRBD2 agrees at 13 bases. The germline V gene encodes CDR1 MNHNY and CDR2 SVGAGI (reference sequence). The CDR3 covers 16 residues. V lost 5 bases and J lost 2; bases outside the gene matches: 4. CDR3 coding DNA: TGTGCCAGCAGTCGACTAGCGGGGGGCCACACAGATACGCAGTATTTT. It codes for CASSRLAGGHTDTQYF.

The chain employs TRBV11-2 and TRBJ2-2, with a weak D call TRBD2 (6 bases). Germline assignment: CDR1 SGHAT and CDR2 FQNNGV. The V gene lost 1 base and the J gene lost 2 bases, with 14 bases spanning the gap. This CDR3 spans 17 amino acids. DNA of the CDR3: TGTGCCAGCAGCTTAGTTGCGGGATGGGGTAACACCGGGGAGCTGTTTTTT. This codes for CASSLVAGWGNTGELFF.

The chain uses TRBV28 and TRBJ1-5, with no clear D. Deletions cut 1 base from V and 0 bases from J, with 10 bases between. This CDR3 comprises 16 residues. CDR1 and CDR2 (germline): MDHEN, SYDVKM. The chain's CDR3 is CASSLSYSDSNQPQHF. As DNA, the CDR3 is TGTGCCAGCAGTTTATCTTACAGTGATAGCAATCAGCCCCAGCATTTT.

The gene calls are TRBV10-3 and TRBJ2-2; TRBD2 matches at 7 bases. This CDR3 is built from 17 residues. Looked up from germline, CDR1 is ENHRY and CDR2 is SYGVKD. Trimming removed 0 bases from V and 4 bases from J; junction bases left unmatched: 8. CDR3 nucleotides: TGTGCCATCAGTGAGTCTGGTGGTGGGAGGGCCACCGGGGAGCTGTTTTTT. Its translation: CAISESGGGRATGELFF.

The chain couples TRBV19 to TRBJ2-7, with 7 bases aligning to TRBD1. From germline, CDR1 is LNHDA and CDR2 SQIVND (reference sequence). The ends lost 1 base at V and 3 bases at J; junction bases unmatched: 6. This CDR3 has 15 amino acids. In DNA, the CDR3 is TGTGCCAGTAGTATAGGGGAAGGGGGCAGCTACGAGCAGTACTTC. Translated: CASSIGEGGSYEQYF.

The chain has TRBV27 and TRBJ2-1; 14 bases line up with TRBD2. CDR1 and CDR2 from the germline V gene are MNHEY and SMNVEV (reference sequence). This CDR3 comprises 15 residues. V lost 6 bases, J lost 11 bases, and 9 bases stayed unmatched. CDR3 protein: CASSATTSGGAKQFF. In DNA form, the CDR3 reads TGTGCCAGCAGCGCCACGACTAGCGGGGGGGCGAAGCAGTTCTTC.

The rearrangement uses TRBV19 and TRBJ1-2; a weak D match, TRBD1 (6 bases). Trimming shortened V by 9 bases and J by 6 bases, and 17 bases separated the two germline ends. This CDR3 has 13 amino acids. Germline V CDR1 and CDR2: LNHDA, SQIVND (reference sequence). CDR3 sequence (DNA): TGTGCCAGCCGCAGGGGCGCCATGGATGGCTACACCTTC. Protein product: CASRRGAMDGYTF. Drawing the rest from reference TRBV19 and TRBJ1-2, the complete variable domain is DGGITQSPKYLFRKEGQNVTLSCEQNLNHDAMYWYRQDPGQGLRLIYYSQIVNDFQKGDIAEGYSVSREKKESFPLTVTSAQKNPTAFYLCASRRGAMDGYTFGSGTRLTVV.